The rows below give T cell receptor beta chains drawn from one sample of a study of siplizumab effects on memory and regulatory T cells. This table comes from immunoSEQ multiplex PCR, and its TCRdb copy is limited to in-frame clones, with some not included. The sample lists about 60,000 clones, roughly 80% seen once, with 3.8% in the top ten. The material sequenced was memory CD4+ T cells sorted from blood. These receptors all come from a human donor in good health. CDR3s include the opening cysteine and the closing phenylalanine or tryptophan. D genes are given only for firm matches. Expanded clones get a size class; other rows say once, few or many, or leave the size out.

>-|12|TRBV5-1|-|TRBJ1-3
CASSLDGNTIYF
TGCGCCAGCAGCTTGGACGGAAACACCATATATTTT
>-|13|TRBV5-1|TRBD2|TRBJ2-7
CASSLREGSEQYF
TGCGCCAGCAGCTTGCGGGAGGGATCCGAGCAGTACTTC
>-|14|TRBV2|-|TRBJ2-7
CALSSIDRSYEQYF
TGTGCCCTTTCAAGTATTGATCGAAGCTACGAGCAGTACTTC
>-|15|TRBV5-6|TRBD1|TRBJ1-6
CASSLRDRENSPLHF
TGTGCCAGCAGCTTGCGGGACAGGGAAAATTCACCCCTCCACTTT
>-|16|TRBV5-1|-|TRBJ1-4
CASSPGQPRNNEKLFF
TGCGCCAGCAGTCCTGGACAACCCAGAAATAATGAAAAACTGTTTTTT
>few|15|TRBV21-1|-|TRBJ1-5
CASSKSGPGNQPQHF
TGTGCCAGCAGCAAATCAGGGCCGGGCAATCAGCCCCAGCATTTT
>-|14|TRBV15|TRBD1|TRBJ2-5
CATSGGQVGETQYF
TGTGCCACCAGCGGAGGACAGGTGGGAGAGACCCAGTACTTC
>-|15|TRBV6-1|-|TRBJ2-7
CASSAYTGHSYEQYF
TGTGCCAGCAGTGCCTATACAGGGCACTCCTACGAGCAGTACTTC
>-|14|TRBV30|-|TRBJ2-3
CAWSVPPRTDTQYF
TGTGCCTGGAGTGTACCTCCCCGCACAGATACGCAGTATTTT
>-|23|TRBV21-1|-|TRBJ2-6
CATLRTPTTGVNLRKTGANVLTF
TGTGCCACCCTTCGAACCCCGACCACCGGCGTAAACTTGAGGAAGACTGGGGCCAACGTCCTGACTTTC
>-|15|TRBV6-1|TRBD1|TRBJ2-5
CASMPGQGAIETQYF
TGTGCCTCCATGCCGGGACAGGGGGCTATAGAGACCCAGTACTTC
>-|14|TRBV11-1|-|TRBJ2-7
CASSLAAGGYEQYF
TGTGCCAGCAGCTTAGCCGCGGGTGGGTACGAGCAGTACTTC
>-|14|TRBV11-1|-|TRBJ1-1
CASSLWSGKTEAFF
TGTGCCAGCAGCTTATGGTCGGGGAAGACTGAAGCTTTCTTT
>-|15|TRBV5-1|TRBD1|TRBJ2-7
CASSLGFQGADEQYF
TGCGCCAGCAGCTTAGGTTTCCAGGGGGCGGACGAGCAGTACTTC
>-|13|TRBV27|-|TRBJ2-2
CASSPLITGELFF
TGTGCCAGCAGTCCCCTTATCACCGGGGAGCTGTTTTTT
>-|14|TRBV18|-|TRBJ1-4
CASSPRGGDEKLFF
TGTGCCAGCTCACCGAGGGGCGGAGATGAAAAACTGTTTTTT
>few|13|TRBV2|-|TRBJ2-1
CARRTVAYGEQFF
TGTGCCAGACGGACTGTGGCCTACGGTGAGCAGTTCTTC
>-|16|TRBV5-1|TRBD1|TRBJ2-7
CASSPGQGSSTYEQYF
TGCGCCAGCAGCCCGGGACAGGGGAGTTCCACCTACGAGCAGTACTTC
>-|16|TRBV6-5|TRBD1|TRBJ2-1
CASSSGQGESYNEQFF
TGTGCCAGCAGTTCAGGACAGGGCGAGTCATACAATGAGCAGTTCTTC
>-|14|TRBV6-1|TRBD2|TRBJ2-1
CASSEVAGYNEQFF
TGTGCCAGCAGTGAAGTAGCGGGCTACAATGAGCAGTTCTTC
>-|14|TRBV7-7|-|TRBJ2-5
CASSDLGGRGTQYF
TGTGCCAGCAGCGACCTAGGGGGGCGCGGGACCCAGTACTTC
>-|13|TRBV30|TRBD1|TRBJ1-5
CAWGTGGNQPQHF
TGTGCCTGGGGGACAGGGGGCAATCAGCCCCAGCATTTT
>-|14|TRBV18|-|TRBJ1-2
CASSPDADTYGYTF
TGTGCCAGCTCACCAGATGCAGACACCTATGGCTACACCTTC
>few|16|TRBV7-9|-|TRBJ1-3
CASSPRRAVSGNTIYF
TGTGCCAGCAGCCCTCGGAGGGCCGTCTCTGGAAACACCATATATTTT
>many|13|TRBV2|-|TRBJ2-7
CASSESEIGSSGF
TGTGCCAGCAGTGAAAGTGAGATTGGCAGTTCGGGCTTC
>-|14|TRBV18|TRBD1|TRBJ1-5
CASSPGTGNQPQHF
TGTGCCAGCTCACCAGGGACAGGGAATCAGCCCCAGCATTTT
>-|14|TRBV5-1|-|TRBJ2-7
CASSSRGDGYEQYF
TGCGCCAGCAGCTCCCGTGGGGACGGCTACGAGCAGTACTTC
>once|11|TRBV30|-|TRBJ2-7
CAWTLGYEQYF
TGTGCCTGGACTCTCGGGTACGAGCAGTACTTC
>-|14|TRBV19|-|TRBJ1-1
CASSRGGRNTEAFF
TGTGCCAGTAGTAGGGGGGGCAGGAACACTGAAGCTTTCTTT
>-|13|TRBV30|-|TRBJ2-1
CAWSVRAGNEQFF
TGTGCCTGGAGTGTTCGAGCTGGCAATGAGCAGTTCTTC
>-|12|TRBV10-2|-|TRBJ1-6
CASRLNNSPLHF
TGCGCCAGTCGCCTTAATAATTCACCCCTCCACTTT
>-|14|TRBV25-1|-|TRBJ2-2
CASSAQNGAGELFF
TGTGCCAGCAGTGCACAGAACGGAGCCGGGGAGCTGTTTTTT
>-|14|TRBV19|-|TRBJ1-2
CASRFGGANYGYTF
TGTGCCAGTAGGTTCGGGGGAGCTAACTATGGCTACACCTTC
>-|14|TRBV11-3|TRBD1|TRBJ2-2
CASSSGQGAGELFF
TGTGCCAGCAGCTCAGGACAGGGGGCCGGGGAGCTGTTTTTT
>-|16|TRBV5-4|TRBD1|TRBJ1-6
CASSPAGQDSQSPLHF
TGTGCCAGCAGCCCGGCGGGACAGGACAGTCAATCACCCCTCCACTTT
>few|14|TRBV10-3|-|TRBJ2-6
CAISDRSGANVLTF
TGTGCCATCAGTGATAGGTCTGGGGCCAACGTCCTGACTTTC
>-|14|TRBV6-6|TRBD1|TRBJ2-1
CASDRDRGRNEQFF
TGTGCCAGCGACCGGGACAGGGGACGTAATGAGCAGTTCTTC
>-|14|TRBV7-2|-|TRBJ2-3
CASSSYMSTDTQYF
TGTGCCAGCAGCTCCTATATGAGCACAGATACGCAGTATTTT
>-|13|TRBV6-1|-|TRBJ2-5
CASSEQGLETQYF
TGTGCCAGCAGTGAACAGGGGTTGGAGACCCAGTACTTC
>-|12|TRBV2|-|TRBJ1-2
CASGEGGYGYTF
TGTGCCAGCGGGGAGGGGGGCTATGGCTACACCTTC
>once|12|TRBV18|-|TRBJ1-4
CASSPAGEKLFF
TGTGCCAGCTCACCAGCAGGTGAAAAACTGTTTTTT
>once|15|TRBV19|-|TRBJ2-6
CASTPVGEGANVLTF
TGTGCCAGTACCCCCGTTGGGGAAGGGGCCAACGTCCTGACTTTC
>-|18|TRBV5-1|-|TRBJ2-1
CASSFRDRGAAGGYEQFF
TGCGCCAGCAGCTTCCGGGACAGGGGAGCGGCGGGAGGGTACGAGCAGTTCTTC
>-|16|TRBV2|-|TRBJ2-7
CASTWKRQGGTYEQYF
TGTGCCAGCACTTGGAAAAGGCAGGGCGGGACCTACGAGCAGTACTTC